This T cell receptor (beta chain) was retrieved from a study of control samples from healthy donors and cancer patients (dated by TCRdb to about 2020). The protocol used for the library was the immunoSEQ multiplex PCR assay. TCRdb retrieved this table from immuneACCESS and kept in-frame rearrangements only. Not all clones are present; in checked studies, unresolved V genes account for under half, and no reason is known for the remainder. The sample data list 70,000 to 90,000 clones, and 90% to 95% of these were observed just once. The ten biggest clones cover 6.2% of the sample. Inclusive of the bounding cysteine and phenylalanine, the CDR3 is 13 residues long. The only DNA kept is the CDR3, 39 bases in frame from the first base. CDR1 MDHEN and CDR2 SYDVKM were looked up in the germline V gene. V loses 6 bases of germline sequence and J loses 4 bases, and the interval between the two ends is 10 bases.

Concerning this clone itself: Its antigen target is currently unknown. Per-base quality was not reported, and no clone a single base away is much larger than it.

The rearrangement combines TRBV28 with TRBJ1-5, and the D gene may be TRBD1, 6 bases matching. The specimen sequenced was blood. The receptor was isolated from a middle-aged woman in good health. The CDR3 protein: CASRLGTNQPQHF. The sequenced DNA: TGTGCCAGCAGACTGGGGACAAATCAGCCCCAGCATTTT.